This T cell receptor beta chain originates from a study of OX40 agonist ivuxolimab in advanced cancers. Study results and caveats: At 0.1 to 3.0 mg/kg, clonal expansion of CD4+ and CD8+ blood T cells had occurred by week 6.

V lost 6 bases and J lost 3, with 5 bases in between. The CDR3 covers 11 residues. The germline V gene encodes CDR1 KGHSH and CDR2 LQKENI. Clones were sequenced by immunoSEQ multiplex PCR, and TCRdb holds only the in-frame ones, with some missing. This sample has approximately 68,000 clones, with around 84% found just once. This clone was seen more than once but under ten times. Its specificity is not known. Source: CD4+ or CD8+ T cells sorted from blood, taken in a trial of the OX40 agonist ivuxolimab. The chain carries TRBV18 and TRBJ1-1; D not resolved. The origin of this receptor is an adult with an advanced solid tumor such as melanoma, head and neck, liver or kidney cancer. The CDR3, as DNA: TGTGCCAGCTCCCTAGACACTGAAGCTTTCTTT. It specifies CASSLDTEAFF.